The entry that follows covers one T cell receptor beta chain sequence. The sample comes from a study of technical replicates of blood from a handful of donors. After removal of 6 bases from V and 4 bases from J, the junction contained 8 bases not matched to a gene. There are 15 residues in the CDR3. TCRdb's copy holds only in-frame clones and misses some; the assay was immunoSEQ multiplex PCR. The sample consists of about 59,000 clones, 85% to 95% of them appearing once. The sequence came from a human donor in good health. Some clones in this sample may be carry-over from other donors' samples. Sample: PBMCs. This sequence joins TRBV6-7 and TRBJ1-4, with 7 bases identical to TRBD1. TRBV6-7 is reported as an ORF; its role is uncertain. This CDR3 is CASRGSDRRNEKLFF. The CDR3 region has the DNA TGTGCCAGCAGGGGCTCGGACAGGCGTAATGAAAAACTGTTTTTT.